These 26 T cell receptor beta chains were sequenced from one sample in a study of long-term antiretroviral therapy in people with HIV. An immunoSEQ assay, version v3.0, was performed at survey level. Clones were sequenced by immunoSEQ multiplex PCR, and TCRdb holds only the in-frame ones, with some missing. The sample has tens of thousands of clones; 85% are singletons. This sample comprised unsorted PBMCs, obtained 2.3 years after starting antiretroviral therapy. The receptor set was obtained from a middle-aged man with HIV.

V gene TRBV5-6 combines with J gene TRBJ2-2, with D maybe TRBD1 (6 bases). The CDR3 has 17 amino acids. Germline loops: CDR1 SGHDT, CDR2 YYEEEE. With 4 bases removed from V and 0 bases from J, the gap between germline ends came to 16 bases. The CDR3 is CASSLGPGDPNTGELFF. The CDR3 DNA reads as TGTGCCAGCAGCCTCGGTCCAGGGGACCCGAACACCGGGGAGCTGTTTTTT. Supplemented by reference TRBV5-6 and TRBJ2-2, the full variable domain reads DAGVTQSPTHLIKTRGQQVTLRCSPKSGHDTVSWYQQALGQGPQFIFQYYEEEERQRGNFPDRFSGHQFPNYSSELNVNALLLGDSALYLCASSLGPGDPNTGELFFGEGSRLTVL.

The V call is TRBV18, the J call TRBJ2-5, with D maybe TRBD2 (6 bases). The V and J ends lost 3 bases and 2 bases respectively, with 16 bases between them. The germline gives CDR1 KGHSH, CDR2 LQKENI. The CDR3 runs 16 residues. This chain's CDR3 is CASSPTPGTQQETQYF. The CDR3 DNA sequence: TGTGCCAGCTCACCCACCCCGGGGACTCAACAAGAGACCCAGTACTTC.

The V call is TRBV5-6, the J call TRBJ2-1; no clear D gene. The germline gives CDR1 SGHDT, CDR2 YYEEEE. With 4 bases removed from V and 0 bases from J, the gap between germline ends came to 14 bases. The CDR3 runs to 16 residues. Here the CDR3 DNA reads TGTGCCAGCAGCCCGGCCCAGTCCCTCTCCTACAATGAGCAGTTCTTC. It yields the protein CASSPAQSLSYNEQFF. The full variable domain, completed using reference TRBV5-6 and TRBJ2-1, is DAGVTQSPTHLIKTRGQQVTLRCSPKSGHDTVSWYQQALGQGPQFIFQYYEEEERQRGNFPDRFSGHQFPNYSSELNVNALLLGDSALYLCASSPAQSLSYNEQFFGPGTRLTVL.

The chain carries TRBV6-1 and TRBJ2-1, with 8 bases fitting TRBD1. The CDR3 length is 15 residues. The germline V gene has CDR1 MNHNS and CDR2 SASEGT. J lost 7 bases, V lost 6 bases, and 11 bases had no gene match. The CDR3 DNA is TGTGCCAGCAGGGGGACAGGTTCGGGGTTGAATGAGCAGTTCTTC. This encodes CASRGTGSGLNEQFF.

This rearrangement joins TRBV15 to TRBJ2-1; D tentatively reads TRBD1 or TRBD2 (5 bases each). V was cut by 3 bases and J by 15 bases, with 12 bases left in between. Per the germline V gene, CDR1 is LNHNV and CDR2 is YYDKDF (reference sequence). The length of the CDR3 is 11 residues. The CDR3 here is CATSSGDGVFF. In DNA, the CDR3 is TGTGCCACCAGCAGCGGGGACGGGGTGTTCTTC.

Written as DNA, the CDR3 is TGTGCCAGCAGTGCTCTCGGCTCCTACGAGCAGTACTTC. It codes for CASSALGSYEQYF. The rearrangement uses TRBV25-1 and TRBJ2-7; D unclear. The CDR3 loop spans 13 amino acids. V lost 4 bases and J 0 bases, leaving 7 bases between the germline ends. Germline values: CDR1 MGHDK, CDR2 SYGVNS.

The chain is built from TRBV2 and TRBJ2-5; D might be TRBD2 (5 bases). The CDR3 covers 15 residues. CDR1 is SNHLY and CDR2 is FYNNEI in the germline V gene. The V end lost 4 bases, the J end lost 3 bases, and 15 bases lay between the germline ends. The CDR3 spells CASSGPEVGEETQYF. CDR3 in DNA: TGTGCCAGCAGTGGCCCGGAGGTAGGAGAAGAGACCCAGTACTTC.

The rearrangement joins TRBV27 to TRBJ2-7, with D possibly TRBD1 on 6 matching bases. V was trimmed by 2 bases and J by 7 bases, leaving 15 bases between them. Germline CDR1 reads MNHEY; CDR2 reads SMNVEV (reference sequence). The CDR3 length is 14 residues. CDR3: CASSLIQGSGEQYF. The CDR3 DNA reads TGTGCCAGCAGTTTAATCCAGGGGTCGGGGGAGCAGTACTTC.

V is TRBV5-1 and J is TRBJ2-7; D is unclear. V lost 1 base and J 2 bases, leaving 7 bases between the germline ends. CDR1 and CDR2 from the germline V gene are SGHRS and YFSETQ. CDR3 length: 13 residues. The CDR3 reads CASSLNSAYEQYF. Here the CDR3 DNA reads TGCGCCAGCAGCTTGAACAGTGCCTACGAGCAGTACTTC.

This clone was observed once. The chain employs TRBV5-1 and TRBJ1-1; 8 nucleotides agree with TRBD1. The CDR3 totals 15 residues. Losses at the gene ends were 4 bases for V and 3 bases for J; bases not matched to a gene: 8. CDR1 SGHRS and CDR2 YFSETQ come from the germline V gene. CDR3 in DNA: TGCGCCAGCAGCCCTCTACAGGGGGGCGACACTGAAGCTTTCTTT. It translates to CASSPLQGGDTEAFF.

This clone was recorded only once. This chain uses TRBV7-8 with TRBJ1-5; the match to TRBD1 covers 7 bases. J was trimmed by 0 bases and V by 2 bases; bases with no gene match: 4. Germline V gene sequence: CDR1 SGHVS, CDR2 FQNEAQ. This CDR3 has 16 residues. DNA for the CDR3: TGTGCCAGCAGCTTAAGGGGACAGTATAGCAATCAGCCCCAGCATTTT. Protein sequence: CASSLRGQYSNQPQHF. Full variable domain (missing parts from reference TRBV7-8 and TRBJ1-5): GAGVSQSPRYKVAKRGQDVALRCDPISGHVSLFWYQQALGQGPEFLTYFQNEAQLDKSGLPSDRFFAERPEGSVSTLKIQRTQQEDSAVYLCASSLRGQYSNQPQHFGDGTRLSIL.

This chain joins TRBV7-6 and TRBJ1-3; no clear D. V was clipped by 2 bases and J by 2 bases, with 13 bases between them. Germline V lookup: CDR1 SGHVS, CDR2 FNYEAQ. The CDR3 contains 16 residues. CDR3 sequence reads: CASSLLWGKAGNTIYF. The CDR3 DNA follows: TGTGCCAGCAGCTTATTATGGGGAAAGGCTGGAAACACCATATATTTT.

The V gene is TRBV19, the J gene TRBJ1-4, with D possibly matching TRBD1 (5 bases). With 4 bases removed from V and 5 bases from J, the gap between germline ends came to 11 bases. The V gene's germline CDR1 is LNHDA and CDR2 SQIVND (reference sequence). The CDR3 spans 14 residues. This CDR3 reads CASSSRDGNEKLFF. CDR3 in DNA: TGTGCCAGTAGTAGCCGGGACGGGAATGAAAAACTGTTTTTT.

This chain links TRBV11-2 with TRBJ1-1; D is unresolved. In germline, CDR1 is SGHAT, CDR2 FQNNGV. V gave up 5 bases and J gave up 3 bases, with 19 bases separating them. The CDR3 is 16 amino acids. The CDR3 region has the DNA TGTGCCAGCAGCCCAGAGATTCGGAGTCGGGACACTGAAGCTTTCTTT. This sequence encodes CASSPEIRSRDTEAFF.

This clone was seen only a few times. The CDR3 DNA sequence: TGTGCCAGCAGTTACGGGGAGTTAGCTAACTATGGCTACACCTTC. It encodes CASSYGELANYGYTF. This chain joins TRBV6-5 and TRBJ1-2; D not resolved. Trimming pared 2 bases from V and 0 bases from J, leaving 10 bases between. This CDR3 spans 15 amino acids. The germline CDR1 and CDR2 sequences are MNHEY and SVGAGI.

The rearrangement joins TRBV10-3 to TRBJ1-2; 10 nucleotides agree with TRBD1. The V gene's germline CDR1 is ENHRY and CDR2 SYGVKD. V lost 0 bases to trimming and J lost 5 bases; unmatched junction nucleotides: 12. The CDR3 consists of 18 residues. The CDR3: CAISESFLGQGEVYGYTF. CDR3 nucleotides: TGTGCCATCAGTGAGTCCTTTCTCGGACAGGGGGAGGTTTATGGCTACACCTTC.

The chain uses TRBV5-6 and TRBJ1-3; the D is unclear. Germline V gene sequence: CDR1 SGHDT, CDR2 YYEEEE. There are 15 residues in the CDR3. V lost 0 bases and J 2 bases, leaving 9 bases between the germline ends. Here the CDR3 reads CASSLGWQPGNTIYF. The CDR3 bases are TGTGCCAGCAGCTTGGGTTGGCAGCCTGGAAACACCATATATTTT.

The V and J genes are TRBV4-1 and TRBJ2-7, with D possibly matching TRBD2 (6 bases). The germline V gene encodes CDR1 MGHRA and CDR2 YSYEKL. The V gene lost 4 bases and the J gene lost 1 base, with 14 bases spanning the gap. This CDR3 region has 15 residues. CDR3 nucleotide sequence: TGCGCCAGCAGCCCCATTCCTGGGGGGTCCTACGAGCAGTACTTC. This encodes CASSPIPGGSYEQYF.

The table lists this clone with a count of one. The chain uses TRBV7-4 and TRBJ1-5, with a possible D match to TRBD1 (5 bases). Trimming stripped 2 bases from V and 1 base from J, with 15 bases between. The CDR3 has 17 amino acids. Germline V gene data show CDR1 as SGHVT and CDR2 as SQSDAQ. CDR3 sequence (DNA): TGTGCCAGCAGCTTATGGTCCACGGGGGTCAGCAATCAGCCCCAGCATTTT. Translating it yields CASSLWSTGVSNQPQHF.

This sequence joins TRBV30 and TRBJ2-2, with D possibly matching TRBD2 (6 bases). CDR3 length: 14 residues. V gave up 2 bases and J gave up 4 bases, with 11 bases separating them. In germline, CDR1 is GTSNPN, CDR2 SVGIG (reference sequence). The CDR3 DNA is TGTGCCTGGAGTTCGGGGGTATTCACCGGGGAGCTGTTTTTT. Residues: CAWSSGVFTGELFF. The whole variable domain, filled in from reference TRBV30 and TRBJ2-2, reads SQTIHQWPATLVQPVGSPLSLECTVEGTSNPNLYWYRQAAGRGLQLLFYSVGIGQISSEVPQNLSASRPQDRQFILSSKKLLLSDSGFYLCAWSSGVFTGELFFGEGSRLTVL.

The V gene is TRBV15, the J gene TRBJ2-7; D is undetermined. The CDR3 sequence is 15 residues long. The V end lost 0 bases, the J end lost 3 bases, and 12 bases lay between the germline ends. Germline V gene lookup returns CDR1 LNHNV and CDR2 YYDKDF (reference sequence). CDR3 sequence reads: CATSRDRLSHYEQYF. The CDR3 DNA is TGTGCCACCAGCAGAGATCGGCTCAGCCACTACGAGCAGTACTTC. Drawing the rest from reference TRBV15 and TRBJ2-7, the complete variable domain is DAMVIQNPRYQVTQFGKPVTLSCSQTLNHNVMYWYQQKSSQAPKLLFHYYDKDFNNEADTPDNFQSRRPNTSFCFLDIRSPGLGDTAMYLCATSRDRLSHYEQYFGPGTRLTVT.

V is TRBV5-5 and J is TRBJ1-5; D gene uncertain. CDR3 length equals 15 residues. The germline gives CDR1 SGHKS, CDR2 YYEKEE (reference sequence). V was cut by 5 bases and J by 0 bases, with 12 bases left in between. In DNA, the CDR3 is TGTGCCAGCAGTCTCCTAGGAGATAGCAATCAGCCCCAGCATTTT. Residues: CASSLLGDSNQPQHF.

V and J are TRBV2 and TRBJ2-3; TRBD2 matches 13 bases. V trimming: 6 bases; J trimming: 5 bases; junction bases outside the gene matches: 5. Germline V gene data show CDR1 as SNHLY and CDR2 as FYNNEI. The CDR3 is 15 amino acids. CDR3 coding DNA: TGTGCCAGCAGCCGACTAGCGGGGGGTAGAGATACGCAGTATTTT. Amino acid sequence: CASSRLAGGRDTQYF. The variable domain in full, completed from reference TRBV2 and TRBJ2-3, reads EPEVTQTPSHQVTQMGQEVILRCVPISNHLYFYWYRQILGQKVEFLVSFYNNEISEKSEIFDDQFSVERPDGSNFTLKIRSTKLEDSAMYFCASSRLAGGRDTQYFGPGTRLTVL.

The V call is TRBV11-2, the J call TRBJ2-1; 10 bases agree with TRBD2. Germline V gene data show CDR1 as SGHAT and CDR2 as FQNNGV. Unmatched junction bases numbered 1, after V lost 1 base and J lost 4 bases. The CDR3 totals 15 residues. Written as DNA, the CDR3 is TGTGCCAGCAGCTTAGGGACTAGCGGATACAATGAGCAGTTCTTC. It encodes CASSLGTSGYNEQFF.

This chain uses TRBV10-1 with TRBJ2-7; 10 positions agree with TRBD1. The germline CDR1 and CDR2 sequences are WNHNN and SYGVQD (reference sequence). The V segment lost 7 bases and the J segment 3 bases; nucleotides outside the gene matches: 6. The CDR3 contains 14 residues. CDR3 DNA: TGCGCCAGCACTTTGGGACAGGGGATCTACGAGCAGTACTTC. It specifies CASTLGQGIYEQYF.

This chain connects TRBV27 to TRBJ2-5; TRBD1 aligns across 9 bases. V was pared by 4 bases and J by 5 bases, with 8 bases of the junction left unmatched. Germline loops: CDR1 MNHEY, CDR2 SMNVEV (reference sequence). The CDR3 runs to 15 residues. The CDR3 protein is CASSSQGAERETQYF. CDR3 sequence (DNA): TGTGCCAGCAGTTCACAGGGGGCAGAACGGGAGACCCAGTACTTC.